Shown below are 28 T cell receptor beta chains from a single sample sequenced in a study of OX40 agonist ivuxolimab in advanced cancers. The data were produced by immunoSEQ multiplex PCR, yet TCRdb's version contains in-frame clones alone and is incomplete. The sample has 55,000 to 95,000 clones, 80% to 90% seen once; the top ten hold more than 2.5%. The input for sequencing was CD4+ or CD8+ T cells sorted from blood, taken in a trial of the OX40 agonist ivuxolimab. All receptors come from an adult with an advanced solid tumor such as melanoma, head and neck, liver or kidney cancer.

This chain joins TRBV12-2 and TRBJ2-7; TRBD2, the table's D call, was not compared with the DNA. TRBV12-2 is labeled a pseudogene. The length of the CDR3 is 17 residues. CDR3 sequence reads: CASRLRHTRRFSYEQYF. DNA of the CDR3: TGTGCAAGTCGCTTGCGGCACACCAGAAGATTCTCCTACGAGCAGTACTTC.

For this clone: At one end the junction does not follow the germline gene, possibly because of a read error. The chain employs TRBV5-1 and TRBJ2-2; tentative D call: TRBD2 (6 bases). Germline CDR1 reads SGHRS; CDR2 reads YFSETQ. CDR3 size: 15 residues. The CDR3 region has the DNA TGCGCCAGCACCTTGGGTGCATGGGAGGCCGGGGAGCTGTTTTTT. Translation: CASTLGAWEAGELFF.

The chain employs TRBV18 and TRBJ1-3, with D perhaps matching TRBD1 (6 bases). The CDR3 is 16 residues long. Trimming took off 3 bases at V and 1 base at J, with 13 bases between the two ends. CDR1 and CDR2 from the germline V gene are KGHSH and LQKENI. The CDR3 reads CASSPGAGESGNTIYF. The CDR3 bases are TGTGCCAGCTCACCGGGTGCAGGGGAGTCTGGAAACACCATATATTTT.

The rearrangement uses TRBV7-8 and TRBJ1-2, with D hard to call. CDR1 and CDR2 (germline): SGHVS, FQNEAQ. The CDR3 extends over 14 amino acids. The V end lost 0 bases, the J end lost 3 bases, and 8 bases lay between the germline ends. The CDR3 is CASSLAQGYYGYTF. In DNA, the CDR3 is TGTGCCAGCAGCTTAGCTCAAGGGTACTATGGCTACACCTTC.

This chain links TRBV5-6 with TRBJ2-3; the D gene is possibly TRBD1 (5 bases). Germline loops: CDR1 SGHDT, CDR2 YYEEEE. Trimming removed 7 bases from V and 0 bases from J, with 12 bases in between. The CDR3 extends over 14 amino acids. The CDR3 here is CASGTTVSTDTQYF. CDR3 nucleotide sequence: TGTGCCAGCGGAACGACAGTTAGCACAGATACGCAGTATTTT.

J is TRBJ1-1 and V is TRBV11-1, with D possibly TRBD1 on 5 matching bases. V lost 5 bases and J 10 bases, leaving 23 bases between the germline ends. The CDR3 is 15 amino acids. Germline values: CDR1 SGHAT, CDR2 FQDESV (reference sequence). Here the CDR3 DNA reads TGTGCCAGCAGCCCGGAGGCAGGGCCGGGGCGGGTAGCTTTCTTT. Residues: CASSPEAGPGRVAFF.

V gene TRBV5-1 combines with J gene TRBJ2-1, with 9 nucleotides matching TRBD1. With V trimmed by 2 bases and J by 7 bases, 4 bases remained unmatched. This CDR3 spans 14 amino acids. Germline CDR1 reads SGHRS; CDR2 reads YFSETQ. The CDR3 DNA follows: TGCGCCAGCAGCTTACAGGGGGCTAGGAATGAGCAGTTCTTC. This encodes CASSLQGARNEQFF.

This clone was picked up a small number of times. This chain links TRBV11-2 with TRBJ1-4, with D possibly TRBD1 on 5 matching bases. Germline V CDR1 and CDR2: SGHAT, FQNNGV. V gave up 0 bases and J gave up 0 bases, with 14 bases separating them. The CDR3 is 18 amino acids. CDR3 region: CASSLEVMGRATNEKLFF. The CDR3 DNA is TGTGCCAGCAGCTTAGAAGTAATGGGCAGGGCAACTAATGAAAAACTGTTTTTT.

This chain uses TRBV7-3 with TRBJ2-1; weak D call: TRBD2 (5 bases). Trimming shortened V by 5 bases and J by 4 bases, and 12 bases separated the two germline ends. Germline CDR1 SGHTA, CDR2 FQGTGA. The CDR3 loop spans 14 amino acids. DNA of the CDR3: TGTGCCAGCAGCCCGCTCGGGGATTACAATGAGCAGTTCTTC. Encoded protein: CASSPLGDYNEQFF.

The chain links TRBV5-4 to TRBJ2-7, with TRBD1 matching over 9 bases. In germline, CDR1 is SGHNT, CDR2 YYREEE (reference sequence). V shed 3 bases, J shed 0 bases, and the junction held 4 bases outside the gene matches. The CDR3 extends over 15 amino acids. DNA for the CDR3: TGTGCCAGCAGCTCGGACAGGGGTAGCTCCTACGAGCAGTACTTC. Its translation is CASSSDRGSSYEQYF.

This chain uses TRBV15 with TRBJ1-3; D possibly corresponds to TRBD1 (5 bases). The CDR3 covers 17 residues. The germline V gene encodes CDR1 LNHNV and CDR2 YYDKDF (reference sequence). Trimming left V 2 bases short and J 0 bases short, with 14 bases between. The CDR3 DNA sequence: TGTGCCACCAGCAGACTCCGGCAGGGAAACTCTGGAAACACCATATATTTT. Residues: CATSRLRQGNSGNTIYF.

This chain connects TRBV25-1 to TRBJ1-1; TRBD1 matches 7 bases. The CDR3 has 15 amino acids. J lost 0 bases, V lost 3 bases, and 4 bases had no gene match. From germline, CDR1 is MGHDK and CDR2 SYGVNS. CDR3: CASSEEGQLNTEAFF. CDR3 DNA sequence: TGTGCCAGCAGTGAGGAGGGACAGCTGAACACTGAAGCTTTCTTT. The full variable domain, in which reference TRBV25-1 and TRBJ1-1 provide the parts outside the CDR3, is EADIYQTPRYLVIGTGKKITLECSQTMGHDKMYWYQQDPGMELHLIHYSYGVNSTEKGDLSSESTVSRIRTEHFPLTLESARPSHTSQYLCASSEEGQLNTEAFFGQGTRLTVV.

This clone was recorded once. The rearrangement joins TRBV13 to TRBJ2-1; 9 nucleotides agree with TRBD2. Germline values: CDR1 PRHDT, CDR2 FYEKMQ (reference sequence). The CDR3 contains 19 residues. Trimming took 0 bases from V and 1 from J; bases not matched to a gene: 10. CDR3 sequence: CASSLGRGGRAGSYNEQFF. The CDR3 bases are TGTGCCAGCAGCTTAGGCCGTGGCGGGAGGGCCGGGTCCTACAATGAGCAGTTCTTC.

The sample holds a few counts of this clone. This chain uses TRBV10-2 with TRBJ2-7, with TRBD2 matching 7 bases. The CDR3 contains 12 residues. Per germline, CDR1 WSHSY and CDR2 SAAADI. J was trimmed by 5 bases and V by 8 bases; bases with no gene match: 6. CDR3 loop: CASGMGGNEQYF. The CDR3, as DNA: TGCGCCAGCGGTATGGGGGGGAACGAGCAGTACTTC.

The chain has TRBV5-4 and TRBJ2-2; 8 nucleotides align to TRBD2. This CDR3 comprises 16 residues. Per germline, CDR1 SGHNT and CDR2 YYREEE (reference sequence). The junction had 12 bases not matched to a gene; V was cut back by 6 bases and J by 5 bases. CDR3: CASKPTAGGGTGELFF. CDR3 nucleotides: TGTGCCAGCAAACCTACGGCGGGAGGAGGGACCGGGGAGCTGTTTTTT. Variable domain in full (rest from reference TRBV5-4 and TRBJ2-2): ETGVTQSPTHLIKTRGQQVTLRCSSQSGHNTVSWYQQALGQGPQFIFQYYREEENGRGNFPPRFSGLQFPNYSSELNVNALELDDSALYLCASKPTAGGGTGELFFGEGSRLTVL.

The CDR3 here is CASSGGEPNSYEQYF. Here the CDR3 DNA reads TGTGCCAGCAGCGGGGGCGAACCTAACTCCTACGAGCAGTACTTC. The rearrangement links TRBV9 to TRBJ2-7; D possibly corresponds to TRBD1 (5 bases). The CDR3 sequence is 15 residues long. V lost 3 bases to trimming and J lost 0 bases, with 13 bases between them. Germline V gene data show CDR1 as SGDLS and CDR2 as YYNGEE. The complete variable domain, with remaining parts taken from reference TRBV9 and TRBJ2-7, reads DSGVTQTPKHLITATGQRVTLRCSPRSGDLSVYWYQQSLDQGLQFLIQYYNGEERAKGNILERFSAQQFPDLHSELNLSSLELGDSALYFCASSGGEPNSYEQYFGPGTRLTVT.

The V call is TRBV4-1, the J call TRBJ2-2; 8 nucleotides agree with TRBD2. V was clipped by 0 bases and J by 6 bases; unmatched bases: 9. The length of the CDR3 is 17 residues. CDR1 is MGHRA, CDR2 YSYEKL, per germline. The CDR3 loop is CASSQDPSTGGAGELFF. The CDR3 bases are TGCGCCAGCAGCCAAGATCCCTCGACGGGGGGGGCCGGGGAGCTGTTTTTT.

V gene TRBV29-1 combines with J gene TRBJ2-3; no reliable D call. The length of the CDR3 is 11 residues. From germline, CDR1 is SQVTM and CDR2 ANQGSEA. The germline V and J ends were trimmed by 8 bases and 6 bases, with 12 bases remaining between them. CDR3 sequence (DNA): TGCAGCACGAAACAGACGGATACGCAGTATTTT. Protein sequence: CSTKQTDTQYF.

V usage is TRBV19 and J usage is TRBJ2-2, with D perhaps TRBD2 (6 bases). CDR3 length equals 16 residues. V shed 5 bases and J shed 2 bases, with 15 bases lying between them. Per germline, CDR1 LNHDA and CDR2 SQIVND (reference sequence). The CDR3 bases are TGTGCCAGTAGTGTCGGGACTGCACTTAACACCGGGGAGCTGTTTTTT. As protein: CASSVGTALNTGELFF.

The V gene is TRBV6-1, the J gene TRBJ1-2; no clear D. Germline values: CDR1 MNHNS, CDR2 SASEGT. Trimming stripped 1 base from V and 3 bases from J, with 9 bases between. The CDR3 is made up of 14 amino acids. The CDR3 DNA reads TGTGCCAGCAGTGAAGGTACGGGGTACTATGGCTACACCTTC. Protein product: CASSEGTGYYGYTF.

The chain recombines TRBV5-1 with TRBJ2-3, with 7 positions matching TRBD1. The CDR3 is made up of 15 amino acids. CDR1 is SGHRS, CDR2 YFSETQ, per germline. J gave up 2 bases and V 7 bases, and 10 bases lay outside the gene matches. The DNA of the CDR3 is TGCGCCAGCCCAGCGTGGGACAGTCCCACAGATACGCAGTATTTT. It specifies CASPAWDSPTDTQYF. The full variable domain, its missing parts supplied by reference TRBV5-1 and TRBJ2-3, is KAGVTQTPRYLIKTRGQQVTLSCSPISGHRSVSWYQQTPGQGLQFLFEYFSETQRNKGNFPGRFSGRQFSNSRSEMNVSTLELGDSALYLCASPAWDSPTDTQYFGPGTRLTVL.

The CDR3: CASSPPENYGYTF. The CDR3 nucleotides are TGTGCCAGCTCACCACCGGAGAACTATGGCTACACCTTC. V is TRBV18 and J is TRBJ1-2; D is unclear. With 0 bases removed from V and 2 bases from J, the gap between germline ends came to 4 bases. Germline V gene lookup returns CDR1 KGHSH and CDR2 LQKENI. The CDR3 has 13 amino acids.

The chain joins TRBV16 to TRBJ1-5, with D possibly TRBD1 on 5 matching bases. Germline-derived CDR1 and CDR2 are KGHSY and FQNENV. V lost 2 bases and J 6 bases, leaving 8 bases between the germline ends. CDR3 size: 13 residues. The CDR3 nucleotides are TGTGCCAGCAGCCAAGGGACCCTTCAGCCCCAGCATTTT. Its translation is CASSQGTLQPQHF.

This clone occurred once. The chain couples TRBV7-2 to TRBJ2-7, with 10 bases identical to TRBD1. V lost 2 bases to trimming and J lost 5 bases; unmatched junction nucleotides: 6. Looked up from germline, CDR1 is SGHTA and CDR2 is FQGNSA. This CDR3 region has 15 residues. The CDR3 here is CASSLRGQGVHEQYF. The CDR3 DNA sequence: TGTGCCAGCAGCTTAAGAGGACAGGGGGTCCACGAGCAGTACTTC. The whole variable domain, filled in from reference TRBV7-2 and TRBJ2-7, reads GAGVSQSPSNKVTEKGKDVELRCDPISGHTALYWYRQSLGQGLEFLIYFQGNSAPDKSGLPSDRFSAERTGGSVSTLTIQRTQQEDSAVYLCASSLRGQGVHEQYFGPGTRLTVT.

This clone has more than one count but fewer than ten. CDR3 amino acids: CASGHLNTEAFF. The CDR3 bases are TGTGCCAGTGGTCACTTGAACACTGAAGCTTTCTTT. J is TRBJ1-1 and V is TRBV19; D gene uncertain. V lost 8 bases and J 0 bases, leaving 7 bases between the germline ends. Germline values: CDR1 LNHDA, CDR2 SQIVND (reference sequence). The CDR3 runs 12 residues.

The V and J genes are TRBV5-1 and TRBJ2-1; D is perhaps TRBD2 (6 bases). The CDR3 is made up of 14 amino acids. Per the germline V gene, CDR1 is SGHRS and CDR2 is YFSETQ. V was clipped by 4 bases and J by 8 bases, with 16 bases between them. CDR3 nucleotide sequence: TGCGCCAGCAGCAGGGGACTCCCTTTGGATGAGCAGTTCTTC. This translates into CASSRGLPLDEQFF.

V usage is TRBV9 and J usage is TRBJ1-6; D is ambiguous. V dropped 0 bases and J dropped 7 bases, with 14 bases sitting between them. This CDR3 region has 16 residues. CDR1 and CDR2 from the germline V gene are SGDLS and YYNGEE. CDR3 loop: CASSVGGNPTNSPLHF. The CDR3 DNA reads as TGTGCCAGCAGCGTAGGGGGTAACCCCACCAATTCACCCCTCCACTTT. The full variable domain, in which reference TRBV9 and TRBJ1-6 provide the parts outside the CDR3, is DSGVTQTPKHLITATGQRVTLRCSPRSGDLSVYWYQQSLDQGLQFLIQYYNGEERAKGNILERFSAQQFPDLHSELNLSSLELGDSALYFCASSVGGNPTNSPLHFGNGTRLTVT.

The chain recombines TRBV19 with TRBJ2-5; 7 bases align to TRBD2. V lost 2 bases to trimming and J lost 4 bases; unmatched junction nucleotides: 7. Germline V gene data show CDR1 as LNHDA and CDR2 as SQIVND (reference sequence). The CDR3 runs to 15 residues. DNA of the CDR3: TGTGCCAGTAGTATAATGGCGGGGGTGGCAGAGACCCAGTACTTC. This codes for CASSIMAGVAETQYF.